This T cell receptor beta chain was identified in a study of T cell responses to AZD1222 COVID-19 vaccine. The protocol was immunoSEQ multiplex PCR, while the TCRdb copy is restricted to in-frame clones and leaves out a portion. The sample contains some 87,000 clones, 80% to 90% of which appear only once. Regarding the study as a whole: Recipients of AZD1222 seropositive at baseline numbered only 5 to 7. Among the donors, most were white British and more were female, and clonal diversity was possibly underestimated.

Details on this clone: Its antigen remains unknown.

Germline V lookup: CDR1 SGHRS, CDR2 YFSETQ. The CDR3 contains 14 residues. V trimming: 2 bases; J trimming: 2 bases; junction bases outside the gene matches: 2. The rearrangement links TRBV5-1 to TRBJ2-3; 7 nucleotides line up with TRBD2. The sequence came from an adult in good health. Material: peripheral blood, obtained on day 0 of AZD1222 vaccination. The CDR3 nucleotides read TGCGCCAGCAGCTTCGGGGACTACACAGATACGCAGTATTTT. Protein sequence: CASSFGDYTDTQYF.